The 24 T cell receptor beta chains below were found in one sample sequenced in a study of blood T cell repertoires in COVID-19. This table comes from immunoSEQ multiplex PCR, and its TCRdb copy is limited to in-frame clones, with some not included. The data show 150,000 or so clones, about 86% seen once. Material for sequencing was PBMCs or T cells enriched from blood (not recorded which). These receptor sequences come from a woman in her forties or fifties in a cohort exposed to, infected with or recovered from COVID-19 (not recorded which).

This clone was detected only once. The rearrangement uses TRBV19 and TRBJ2-3, with 9 bases fitting TRBD2. Germline V gene sequence: CDR1 LNHDA, CDR2 SQIVND (reference sequence). The J segment lost 4 bases and the V segment lost 2 bases, leaving 4 bases of the junction unmatched. The CDR3 length is 15 residues. As DNA, the CDR3 is TGTGCCAGTAGTATACAGCGGGGGGCCGCAGATACGCAGTATTTT. Protein sequence: CASSIQRGAADTQYF.

Many counts were recorded for this clone. The genes are TRBV29-1 and TRBJ1-2; D call uncertain. Germline CDR1 SQVTM, CDR2 ANQGSEA. There are 14 residues in the CDR3. The V gene lost 2 bases and the J gene lost 3 bases, with 13 bases spanning the gap. The CDR3 nucleotides read TGCAGCGTTGAATTCGGAGGACGGCACTATGGCTACACCTTC. Protein sequence: CSVEFGGRHYGYTF.

V is TRBV4-3 and J is TRBJ2-6; 8 bases fit TRBD1. Germline V lookup: CDR1 LGHNA, CDR2 YSLEER. V shed 4 bases and J 4 bases; nucleotides not matched to a gene: 15. This CDR3 has 19 amino acids. CDR3 DNA sequence: TGCGCCAGCAGCCCTACGGCGCCAGGGGGCTCCTTGGGGGCCAACGTCCTGACTTTC. Translated: CASSPTAPGGSLGANVLTF.

This clone was seen a handful of times. The V call is TRBV14, the J call TRBJ2-7; TRBD2 matches 11 bases. The germline V gene encodes CDR1 SGHDN and CDR2 FVKESK. V lost 1 base and J lost 3; bases outside the gene matches: 2. The CDR3 has 15 amino acids. As DNA, the CDR3 is TGTGCCAGCAGCCAAGGGACTAGCGGGTTCTACGAGCAGTACTTC. This translates into CASSQGTSGFYEQYF.

This sequence joins TRBV30 and TRBJ1-5; a weak D match, TRBD1 (6 bases). The CDR3 runs to 15 residues. The V gene's germline CDR1 is GTSNPN and CDR2 SVGIG (reference sequence). Trimming took off 0 bases at V and 4 bases at J, with 13 bases between the two ends. CDR3 coding DNA: TGTGCCTGGAGTGTAGGGGGACGGCAGAATCAGCCCCAGCATTTT. This codes for CAWSVGGRQNQPQHF.

This clone was observed a single time. The chain links TRBV6-2 or TRBV6-3 to TRBJ2-7; the match to TRBD2 covers 11 bases. Germline V gives CDR1 MNHEY, CDR2 SVGEGT. V dropped 2 bases and J dropped 2; count of bases not matched to a gene: 8. The CDR3 is 17 residues long. CDR3 in DNA: TGTGCCAGCAGTTACACAATTGGGACTAGCGGTGCCTACGAGCAGTACTTC. Amino acid sequence: CASSYTIGTSGAYEQYF.

The rearrangement links TRBV7-2 to TRBJ2-1, with D possibly TRBD1 on 5 matching bases. Between the trimmed V and J ends, which lost 2 bases and 3 bases, there was a span of 8 bases. CDR1 SGHTA and CDR2 FQGNSA come from the germline V gene. CDR3 length: 14 amino acids. CDR3 bases: TGTGCCAGCAGCTTATTGACAGTCTACAATGAGCAGTTCTTC. Translated, it gives CASSLLTVYNEQFF.

The chain couples TRBV28 to TRBJ1-2, with 10 bases lining up with TRBD1. The germline V gene has CDR1 MDHEN and CDR2 SYDVKM. This CDR3 spans 15 amino acids. The J segment lost 7 bases and the V segment lost 8 bases, leaving 13 bases of the junction unmatched. Written as DNA, the CDR3 is TGTGCCAGCTGGGACAGGGGAAGGGTGGTTAGTGGCTACACCTTC. It encodes CASWDRGRVVSGYTF.

The chain carries TRBV7-8 and TRBJ2-5; 14 positions agree with TRBD2. From germline, CDR1 is SGHVS and CDR2 FQNEAQ. V dropped 5 bases and J dropped 2; count of bases not matched to a gene: 4. The CDR3 length is 16 residues. CDR3 sequence: CASSARLAGGQETQYF. CDR3 nucleotides: TGTGCCAGCAGCGCCCGACTAGCGGGAGGGCAAGAGACCCAGTACTTC.

This chain joins TRBV9 and TRBJ1-4, with TRBD1 matching over 8 bases. J gave up 8 bases and V 3 bases, and 9 bases lay outside the gene matches. The germline CDR1 and CDR2 sequences are SGDLS and YYNGEE. CDR3 length: 15 residues. The CDR3 bases are TGTGCCAGCAGCGCCCCACCAGGGGGCCAAGAAAAACTGTTTTTT. Amino acid sequence: CASSAPPGGQEKLFF. Looking up the rest from reference TRBV9 and TRBJ1-4 gives the full variable domain: DSGVTQTPKHLITATGQRVTLRCSPRSGDLSVYWYQQSLDQGLQFLIQYYNGEERAKGNILERFSAQQFPDLHSELNLSSLELGDSALYFCASSAPPGGQEKLFFGSGTQLSVL.

The chain is built from TRBV5-1 and TRBJ2-1; D call uncertain. Germline V lookup: CDR1 SGHRS, CDR2 YFSETQ. The CDR3 totals 14 residues. V shed 0 bases and J shed 7 bases, with 11 bases lying between them. CDR3 sequence (DNA): TGCGCCAGCAGCTTGGAGCAGGTGGAAAATGAGCAGTTCTTC. Protein product: CASSLEQVENEQFF.

J is TRBJ1-1 and V is TRBV15; the D is unclear. The CDR3 runs to 15 residues. The V end lost 4 bases, the J end lost 1 base, and 13 bases lay between the germline ends. Germline CDR1 LNHNV, CDR2 YYDKDF (reference sequence). DNA for the CDR3: TGTGCCACCAGCATTCGGGGTCGAGCGAACACTGAAGCTTTCTTT. Its translation is CATSIRGRANTEAFF.

V is TRBV28 and J is TRBJ2-5; the D is unclear. Trimming removed 3 bases from V and 5 bases from J, with 19 bases in between. Looked up from germline, CDR1 is MDHEN and CDR2 is SYDVKM. This CDR3 has 16 residues. The CDR3 region is CASSFRGFEPSETQYF. In nucleotides, the CDR3 is TGTGCCAGCAGTTTCCGAGGCTTCGAGCCCTCGGAGACCCAGTACTTC.

V usage is TRBV19 and J usage is TRBJ2-1, with TRBD1 identical over 10 bases. V shed 1 base and J 9 bases; nucleotides not matched to a gene: 9. The CDR3 has 16 amino acids. The germline V gene encodes CDR1 LNHDA and CDR2 SQIVND (reference sequence). Here the CDR3 reads CASSIVGQGVIVEQFF. Here the CDR3 DNA reads TGTGCCAGTAGTATAGTCGGACAGGGGGTAATCGTTGAGCAGTTCTTC.

The rearrangement uses TRBV6-5 and TRBJ2-1, with a tentative D call TRBD2 (5 bases). The CDR3 runs to 14 residues. Germline CDR1 is MNHEY and CDR2 is SVGAGI. The ends were cut back, 7 bases at V and 7 bases at J, with 17 bases in the middle. Here the CDR3 DNA reads TGTGCCAGCACGGATTCTAGCAACATAAATGAGCAGTTCTTC. This gives the protein CASTDSSNINEQFF.

The V call is TRBV11-3, the J call TRBJ1-3; D is perhaps TRBD1 (6 bases). V dropped 5 bases and J dropped 2 bases, with 10 bases sitting between them. Per the germline V gene, CDR1 is SGHNT and CDR2 is YENEEA. The CDR3 loop spans 14 amino acids. The DNA of the CDR3 is TGTGCCAGCAGCGCCCGGACAGCTGGAAACACCATATATTTT. Amino acids: CASSARTAGNTIYF.

This clone has just one count. This chain links TRBV10-1 with TRBJ2-7; 8 bases align to TRBD1. V trimming: 0 bases; J trimming: 2 bases; junction bases outside the gene matches: 3. Per germline, CDR1 WNHNN and CDR2 SYGVQD (reference sequence). The CDR3 loop spans 15 amino acids. The CDR3 nucleotides are TGCGCCAGCAGTGAGTCGGGCAGGGGGCCCTACGAGCAGTACTTC. It translates to CASSESGRGPYEQYF.

This clone was observed a few times. V and J are TRBV24-1 and TRBJ1-2; tentative D call: TRBD1 (6 bases). V was pared by 5 bases and J by 4 bases, with 10 bases between. The CDR3 spans 13 residues. Germline lookup yields CDR1 KGHDR and CDR2 SFDVKD. The CDR3 sequence: CATSGTDTYGYTF. DNA of the CDR3: TGTGCCACCAGTGGGACAGACACCTATGGCTACACCTTC.

This chain links TRBV5-5 with TRBJ1-6, with TRBD1 matching over 7 bases. The CDR3 consists of 15 residues. CDR1 is SGHKS and CDR2 is YYEKEE in the germline V gene (reference sequence). Trimming removed 0 bases from V and 6 bases from J; junction bases left unmatched: 3. This chain's CDR3 is CASSLVGTVNSPLHF. CDR3 nucleotide sequence: TGTGCCAGCAGCTTGGTTGGGACAGTTAATTCACCCCTCCACTTT. Full variable domain (missing parts from reference TRBV5-5 and TRBJ1-6): DAGVTQSPTHLIKTRGQQVTLRCSPISGHKSVSWYQQVLGQGPQFIFQYYEKEERGRGNFPDRFSARQFPNYSSELNVNALLLGDSALYLCASSLVGTVNSPLHFGNGTRLTVT.

Only one count was recorded for this clone. The chain's CDR3 is CASSPRTSEAFF. In DNA, the CDR3 is TGTGCCAGTAGTCCGCGGACATCCGAAGCTTTCTTT. This chain joins TRBV19 and TRBJ1-1; D might be TRBD1 (5 bases). This CDR3 is built from 12 residues. Trimming pared 5 bases from V and 8 bases from J, leaving 12 bases between. Germline lookup yields CDR1 LNHDA and CDR2 SQIVND (reference sequence).

The rearrangement joins TRBV28 to TRBJ1-3; 7 bases line up with TRBD1. The CDR3 covers 15 residues. V lost 5 bases and J lost 2; bases outside the gene matches: 6. Germline CDR1 reads MDHEN; CDR2 reads SYDVKM. The CDR3 nucleotides read TGTGCCAGCAGTGCAGACAGGGTACCTGGAAACACCATATATTTT. This gives the protein CASSADRVPGNTIYF.

The V gene is TRBV4-3, the J gene TRBJ2-5; D gene uncertain. The CDR3 runs to 13 residues. Germline V CDR1 and CDR2: LGHNA, YSLEER. The ends were cut back, 0 bases at V and 4 bases at J, with 6 bases in the middle. The CDR3 bases are TGCGCCAGCAGCCAAGATCACGGAGAGACCCAGTACTTC. It encodes CASSQDHGETQYF.

The CDR3 reads CASTEGLNYGYTF. The CDR3 region has the DNA TGTGCCAGCACGGAGGGCCTTAACTATGGCTACACCTTC. The chain combines TRBV2 with TRBJ1-2; D is unresolved. The CDR3 runs 13 residues. Germline V gene sequence: CDR1 SNHLY, CDR2 FYNNEI. Trimming removed 7 bases at V and 1 base at J, with 10 bases between.

V is TRBV11-2 and J is TRBJ1-5; 12 bases are shared with TRBD1. V shed 3 bases and J 8 bases; nucleotides not matched to a gene: 8. Germline CDR1 reads SGHAT; CDR2 reads FQNNGV. The CDR3 is made up of 16 amino acids. CDR3 sequence: CASSLGQGAFVEPQHF. The CDR3 nucleotides read TGTGCCAGCAGCTTGGGACAGGGGGCATTCGTCGAGCCCCAGCATTTT.